This paragraph covers one T cell receptor (beta chain) sequence. This clone was seen at least ten times. Its antigen target is currently unknown. The record has no base qualities; no much larger clone is one base away. This sample was included in a study of blood T cell repertoires in COVID-19 (dated by TCRdb to the early 2020s). General notes on the study: Samples covering the acute and convalescent phases of COVID-19 were provided by collaborators in the United States, Italy and Spain. The repertoires were made available in a free public database intended to serve as a resource for research on the immune response to SARS-CoV-2. Nearly every sample came with metadata listing a de-identified subject ID, COVID-19 status, age in years and sex. Samples came from the ongoing ImmuneRACE study (first 160 participants) plus 1,254 subjects from 6 global collaborators. The prospective study material was composed of cDNA or gDNA derived from T cells, B-cell-depleted T cells, or PBMCs. Where available, HLA class I and class II types were obtained from metadata supplied by the sample provider rather than from assay-based typing. Deeply sampled blood TCRbeta repertoires from subjects exposed to, actively infected with, or recovered from COVID-19 were included in the dataset. Broader findings and caveats from the paper: How much clinical and demographic metadata was included differed by source and by participant, and the metadata was provided uncurated.

The collaborating institutions used their own protocols to collect whole blood in K2EDTA tubes. For TCRbeta analysis, collaborator samples were shipped as frozen whole blood, as isolated PBMCs, or as DNA extracted from either sample type. TCRbeta CDR3 regions were amplified from genomic DNA using the immunoSEQ Assay, a bias-controlled multiplex PCR. The authors processed their data as follows. The number of nucleated cells in each sample was estimated by amplification of reference gene primers within the assay. To quantify the absolute abundance of each unique TCRbeta CDR3 rearrangement, sequence reads were collapsed and filtered. For each sample, productive Simpson clonality was calculated as the square root of Simpson's diversity index across productive rearrangements. Here the immuneACCESS table is served through TCRdb, limited to in-frame sequences with V and J called. Missing clones are a known gap in these copies; in checked studies unresolved V genes cover under half, and the rest lacks a known reason. The V and J calls and clone size are taken from that table; D and trimming were inferred from the DNA. The sample contains some 85,000 clones, around three quarters of them found a single time. Jointly, the top ten make up approximately 21% of the sample.

The CDR3 starts with the cysteine, ends with the phenylalanine, and has 12 residues. The kept DNA is CDR3 alone, 36 bases in frame from the first base. Looking up the germline V gene yields CDR1 SNHLY and CDR2 FYNNEI. At the junction V is shortened by 1 base and J by 5 bases, with 5 bases in between. Source material: peripheral blood. Rearrangement joined TRBV2 to TRBJ2-5, with the D segment identity uncertain. The clonotype comes from a woman of 80 years or more with acute or convalescent COVID-19. The nucleotide sequence is given as TGTGCCAGCAGTGAAGACGCGGAGACCCAGTACTTC. It translates as CASSEDAETQYF.